These 9 T cell receptor beta chains were all obtained from the same sample, sequenced in a study of T cell repertoires in cytomegalovirus infection. TCRdb fed the reads into MiXCR, producing one record per CDR3 protein. The profile shows some 180,000 distinct CDR3 sequences, roughly 19% of them singletons. The sample comprised PBMCs. All receptors derive from a human donor in good health (CMV status not recorded). Some clones in this sample may be carry-over from other donors' samples.

V is TRBV10-3 and J is TRBJ2-7; no definite D call. There are 13 residues in the CDR3. Per the germline V gene, CDR1 is ENHRY and CDR2 is SYGVKD. Trimming removed 2 bases at V and 1 base at J, with 6 bases between. Written as DNA, the CDR3 is TGTGCCATCAGTGAGGAATGGTCCTACGAGCAGTACTTC. Its translation is CAISEEWSYEQYF.

This rearrangement joins TRBV7-8 to TRBJ2-6, with TRBD1 identical over 10 bases. CDR3 size: 18 residues. Trimming at V came to 4 bases and at J to 4 bases, leaving 10 bases not matched to a gene. The germline CDR1 and CDR2 sequences are SGHVS and FQNEAQ. CDR3 sequence (DNA): TGTGCCAGCAGCTCATCCGGGACAGGGGAGCCAGGGGCCAACGTCCTGACTTTC. This translates into CASSSSGTGEPGANVLTF.

The chain carries TRBV2 and TRBJ2-1; TRBD2 matches 7 bases. J lost 8 bases, V lost 6 bases, and 19 bases had no gene match. CDR1 and CDR2 from the germline V gene are SNHLY and FYNNEI. The CDR3 has 17 residues. The DNA for the CDR3 is TGTGCCAGCAGCCGGGGCCTCACGACTAGCCCACGGCATGAGCAGTTCTTC. Protein product: CASSRGLTTSPRHEQFF.

This clonotype was seen just once. The chain links TRBV29-1 to TRBJ2-1; perhaps TRBD2 as D (6 bases). Trimming pared 8 bases from V and 2 bases from J, leaving 10 bases between. The CDR3 runs 12 residues. CDR1 and CDR2 from the germline V gene are SQVTM and ANQGSEA. The DNA of the CDR3 is TGCAGCTTTGGGGGGACCTACAATGAGCAGTTCTTC. This codes for CSFGGTYNEQFF.

This clonotype was detected ten times or more. V gene TRBV7-2 combines with J gene TRBJ1-5; possibly TRBD1 for D (6 bases). Trimming left V 7 bases short and J 2 bases short, with 12 bases between. CDR1 and CDR2 (germline): SGHTA, FQGNSA. The CDR3 spans 14 residues. CDR3 protein: CASKRGLGNQPQHF. The CDR3 nucleotides read TGTGCCAGCAAAAGGGGGTTAGGCAATCAGCCCCAGCATTTT.

This clonotype has more than one count but fewer than ten. This CDR3 reads CASSPGVARDQYF. CDR3 bases: TGTGCCAGCAGCCCGGGGGTAGCGCGAGACCAGTACTTC. This chain links TRBV4-2 with TRBJ2-5; D is perhaps TRBD2 (6 bases). V was cut by 4 bases and J by 10 bases, with 16 bases left in between. CDR1 LGHNA and CDR2 YNFKEQ come from the germline V gene. The CDR3 is 13 amino acids.

In its sample, this clonotype was seen a few times. V is TRBV6-1 and J is TRBJ2-1; D tentatively reads TRBD1 or TRBD2 (6 bases each). Trimming shortened V by 2 bases and J by 0 bases, and 14 bases separated the two germline ends. Germline CDR1 reads MNHNS; CDR2 reads SASEGT. The CDR3 consists of 17 residues. CDR3 sequence (DNA): TGTGCCAGCAGTGAATTGGGGGGCCCCCCCTCCTACAATGAGCAGTTCTTC. It codes for CASSELGGPPSYNEQFF.

This clonotype has just a few counts. V and J are TRBV9 and TRBJ2-7, with 8 bases that match TRBD2. The CDR3 has 14 amino acids. V lost 2 bases and J lost 5; bases outside the gene matches: 6. From germline, CDR1 is SGDLS and CDR2 YYNGEE. CDR3: CASSVREGGNEQYF. CDR3 bases: TGTGCCAGCAGCGTCCGGGAGGGGGGTAACGAGCAGTACTTC.

This chain joins TRBV28 and TRBJ2-7; D might be TRBD1 or TRBD2, each matching 5 bases. V lost 6 bases and J 7 bases, leaving 13 bases between the germline ends. The germline gives CDR1 MDHEN, CDR2 SYDVKM. This CDR3 comprises 12 residues. CDR3 sequence (DNA): TGTGCCAGCAGACGAGGGGTGGCAGAGCAGTACTTC. Protein: CASRRGVAEQYF.